Presented here are 3 T cell receptor beta chains from one specimen sequenced in a study of control samples from healthy donors and cancer patients. TCRdb's table, derived via immunoSEQ multiplex PCR, lists solely in-frame clones and lacks some. Here the sample spans over 100,000 clones, about 91% being singletons. The specimen sequenced was blood. The receptors originated from a man aged 40-49 years in good health.

The chain is built from TRBV5-1 and TRBJ1-2; tentatively, D is TRBD1 (5 bases). The CDR3 totals 15 residues. The V end was cut by 0 bases, the J end by 4 bases, with 13 bases between. Germline CDR1 SGHRS, CDR2 YFSETQ. This CDR3 is CASSLGGQGAYGYTF. In DNA form, the CDR3 reads TGCGCCAGCAGCTTGGGTGGGCAGGGAGCCTATGGCTACACCTTC. Using reference TRBV5-1 and TRBJ1-2 for the parts outside the CDR3, the full variable domain is KAGVTQTPRYLIKTRGQQVTLSCSPISGHRSVSWYQQTPGQGLQFLFEYFSETQRNKGNFPGRFSGRQFSNSRSEMNVSTLELGDSALYLCASSLGGQGAYGYTFGSGTRLTVV.

This chain connects TRBV5-1 to TRBJ2-3, with 7 bases lining up with TRBD2. The V gene's germline CDR1 is SGHRS and CDR2 YFSETQ. The CDR3 has 15 residues. The V gene end was trimmed by 2 bases and the J gene end by 3 bases; junction bases not matched to a gene: 6. The CDR3 DNA follows: TGCGCCAGCAGCTTCGTCGGGGGGTCGACAGATACGCAGTATTTT. Translation: CASSFVGGSTDTQYF.

This clone showed up just a few times. V usage is TRBV5-4 and J usage is TRBJ1-1, with D perhaps matching TRBD1 (6 bases). Looked up from germline, CDR1 is SGHNT and CDR2 is YYREEE (reference sequence). This CDR3 has 14 amino acids. Trimming removed 4 bases at V and 5 bases at J, with 15 bases between. The CDR3 is CASSPTGRDTEAFF. The CDR3 DNA is TGTGCCAGCAGCCCGACAGGTAGAGATACTGAAGCTTTCTTT.